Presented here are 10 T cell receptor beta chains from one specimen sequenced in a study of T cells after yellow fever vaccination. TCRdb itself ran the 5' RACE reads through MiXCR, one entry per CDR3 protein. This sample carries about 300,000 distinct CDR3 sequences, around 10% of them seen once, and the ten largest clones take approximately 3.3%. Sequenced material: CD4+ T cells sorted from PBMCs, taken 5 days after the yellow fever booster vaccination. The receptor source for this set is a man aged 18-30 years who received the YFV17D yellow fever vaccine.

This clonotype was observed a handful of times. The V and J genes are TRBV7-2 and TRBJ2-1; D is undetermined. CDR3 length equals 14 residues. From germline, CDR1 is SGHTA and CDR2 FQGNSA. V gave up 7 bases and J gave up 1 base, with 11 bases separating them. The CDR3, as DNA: TGTGCCAGCATCCCCCTTGGGTCCTACAATGAGCAGTTCTTC. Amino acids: CASIPLGSYNEQFF.

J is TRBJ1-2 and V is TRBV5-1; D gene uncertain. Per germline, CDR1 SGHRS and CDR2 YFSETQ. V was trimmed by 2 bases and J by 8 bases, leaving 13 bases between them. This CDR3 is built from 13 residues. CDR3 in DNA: TGCGCCAGCAGCTTCGAGGCGCCCAGCGGCTACACCTTC. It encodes CASSFEAPSGYTF. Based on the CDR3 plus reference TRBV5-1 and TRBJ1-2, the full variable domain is KAGVTQTPRYLIKTRGQQVTLSCSPISGHRSVSWYQQTPGQGLQFLFEYFSETQRNKGNFPGRFSGRQFSNSRSEMNVSTLELGDSALYLCASSFEAPSGYTFGSGTRLTVV.

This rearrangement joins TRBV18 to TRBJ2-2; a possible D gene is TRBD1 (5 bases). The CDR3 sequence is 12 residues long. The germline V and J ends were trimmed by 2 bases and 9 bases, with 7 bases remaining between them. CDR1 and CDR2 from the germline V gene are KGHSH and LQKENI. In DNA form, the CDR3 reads TGTGCCAGCTCACCATCGGACAGGGAGCTGTTTTTT. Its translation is CASSPSDRELFF.

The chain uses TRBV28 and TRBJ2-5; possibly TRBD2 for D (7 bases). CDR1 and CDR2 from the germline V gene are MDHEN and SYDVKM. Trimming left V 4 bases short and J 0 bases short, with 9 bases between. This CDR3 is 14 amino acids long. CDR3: CASSWGGNQETQYF. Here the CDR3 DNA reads TGTGCCAGCAGTTGGGGGGGCAACCAAGAGACCCAGTACTTC.

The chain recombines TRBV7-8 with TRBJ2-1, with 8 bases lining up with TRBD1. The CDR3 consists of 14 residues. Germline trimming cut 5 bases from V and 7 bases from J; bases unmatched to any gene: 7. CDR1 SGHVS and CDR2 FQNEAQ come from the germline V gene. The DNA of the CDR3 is TGTGCCAGCAGCGATCAGGGGGCGTCGAATGAGCAGTTCTTC. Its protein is CASSDQGASNEQFF.

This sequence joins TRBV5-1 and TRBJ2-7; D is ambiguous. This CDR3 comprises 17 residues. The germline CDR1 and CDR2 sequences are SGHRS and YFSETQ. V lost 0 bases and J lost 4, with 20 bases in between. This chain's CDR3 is CASSLAGRVRGWYEQYV. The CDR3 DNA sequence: TGCGCCAGCAGCTTGGCGGGCCGGGTCCGAGGATGGTACGAGCAGTACGTC.

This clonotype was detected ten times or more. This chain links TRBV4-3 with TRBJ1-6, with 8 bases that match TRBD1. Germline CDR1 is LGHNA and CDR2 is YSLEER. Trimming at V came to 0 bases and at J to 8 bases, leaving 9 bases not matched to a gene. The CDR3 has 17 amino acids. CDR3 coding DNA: TGCGCCAGCAGCCAAGATCGACAGGACAGGGTTTATTCACCCCTCCACTTT. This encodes CASSQDRQDRVYSPLHF.

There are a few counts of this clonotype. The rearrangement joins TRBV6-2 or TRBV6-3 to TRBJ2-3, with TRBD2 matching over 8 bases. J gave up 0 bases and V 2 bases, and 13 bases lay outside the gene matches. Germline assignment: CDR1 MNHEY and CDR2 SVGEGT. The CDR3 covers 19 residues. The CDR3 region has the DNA TGTGCCAGCAGTTACCCGGCGGGGGGCCCGGGGACGAGCACAGATACGCAGTATTTT. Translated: CASSYPAGGPGTSTDTQYF.

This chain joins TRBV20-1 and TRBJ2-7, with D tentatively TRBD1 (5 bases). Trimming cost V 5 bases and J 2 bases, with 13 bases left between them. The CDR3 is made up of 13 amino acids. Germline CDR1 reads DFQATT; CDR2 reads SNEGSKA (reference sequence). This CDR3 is CSAVGQGAYEQYF. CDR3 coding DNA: TGCAGTGCTGTGGGGCAGGGTGCCTACGAGCAGTACTTC.

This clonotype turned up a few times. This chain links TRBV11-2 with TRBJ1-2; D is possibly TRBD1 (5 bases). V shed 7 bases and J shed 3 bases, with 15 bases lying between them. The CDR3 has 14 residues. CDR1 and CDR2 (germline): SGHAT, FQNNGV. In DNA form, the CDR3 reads TGTGCCAGCACCATAGGCCAGGGATACTATGGCTACACCTTC. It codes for CASTIGQGYYGYTF. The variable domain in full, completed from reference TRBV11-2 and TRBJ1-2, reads EAGVAQSPRYKIIEKRQSVAFWCNPISGHATLYWYQQILGQGPKLLIQFQNNGVVDDSQLPKDRFSAERLKGVDSTLKIQPAKLEDSAVYLCASTIGQGYYGYTFGSGTRLTVV.